Below, one TCR beta chain is given with its context. Its cognate antigen is unknown. The data derive from a study of OX40 agonist ivuxolimab in advanced cancers. Study summary: Patients received ivuxolimab, an intravenous treatment, every 2 weeks at 0.01 to 10 mg/kg.

Study-wide points: Expanded clones tended on average to be more numerous among CD8+ T cells than CD4+. Clonal expansion was among the lowest in partial responders at 0.1-3.0 mg/kg, especially CD8+. Some patients without response likewise showed low normalized clonal expansion.

V lost 0 bases and J lost 1, with 6 bases in between. Germline loops: CDR1 SGHNT, CDR2 YENEEA. The CDR3 sequence is 15 residues long. The table came from immunoSEQ multiplex PCR; TCRdb's copy has only in-frame clones and leaves some out. The table records under 70,000 clones, around 89% of them present only once. The starting material was CD4+ or CD8+ T cells sorted from blood, obtained in a trial of the OX40 agonist ivuxolimab. The sequence derives from an adult with an advanced solid tumor such as melanoma, head and neck, liver or kidney cancer. The genes are TRBV11-3 and TRBJ2-2; tentatively, D is TRBD2 (5 bases). The CDR3 loop reads CASSLERGNTGELFF. The DNA for the CDR3 is TGTGCCAGCAGCTTAGAACGGGGGAACACCGGGGAGCTGTTTTTT.